The rows below give T cell receptor beta chains drawn from one sample of a study of blood T cell repertoires in COVID-19. Sequenced by immunoSEQ multiplex PCR; TCRdb stores in-frame clones only, minus some. Here the sample spans about 260,000 clones, approximately 86% being singletons. Sequencing was carried out using peripheral blood. The receptors stem from a man aged 40-49 years who had recovered from COVID-19. Each CDR3 is given with its conserved first and last residue. Rows give clone size only sometimes, using once, few, many, or a class for an expanded clone.

j_call v_call clone_size cdr3_aa
TRBJ1-2 TRBV15 NA CATSSGSFARGYTF
TRBJ1-1 TRBV18 NA CASSQGVAYGRVAFF
TRBJ1-4 TRBV11-2 NA CASSTWQGGAEKLFF
TRBJ1-4 TRBV15 NA CATSRIRGRGAATNEKLFF
TRBJ2-2 TRBV5-1 NA CASSLGTANTGELFF
TRBJ1-5 TRBV29-1 NA CSVQQGQSNQPQHF
TRBJ2-3 TRBV9 NA CASSFRGTTDTQYF
TRBJ2-1 TRBV7-2 NA CASSLEGTDYNEQFF
TRBJ1-3 TRBV18 NA CASSPPNQYSGNTIYF
TRBJ1-1 TRBV13 NA CASSSYRQGPFF
TRBJ2-1 TRBV6-6 NA CASSDKRGEQFF
TRBJ2-3 TRBV18 NA CASSPRTGGGTDTQYF
TRBJ2-1 TRBV11-2 NA CASSYTRDLEQFF
TRBJ2-7 TRBV7-3 NA CASSRDELASTYEQYF
TRBJ1-2 TRBV5-1 NA CASSLSAGAKTNYGYTF
TRBJ2-1 TRBV24-1 once CATSVYSGRSSYNEQFF
TRBJ1-1 TRBV6-5 NA CASWWGGMNTEAFF
TRBJ2-2 TRBV27 NA CASSSDRGKNTGELFF
TRBJ1-1 TRBV5-4 NA CATGPPRRLNTEAFF
TRBJ2-3 TRBV5-4 NA CASSREGRTDTQYF
TRBJ2-3 TRBV7-2 NA CASSPSAGGNTQYF
TRBJ2-3 TRBV19 NA CASSIGGGVGADTQYF
TRBJ1-2 TRBV18 few CASSPPTESYGYTF
TRBJ1-1 TRBV3-1/TRBV3-2 NA CASSQVCLCTEAFF
TRBJ2-7 TRBV6-2/TRBV6-3 NA CASSYSRLTGTYEQYF
TRBJ2-5 TRBV7-8 NA CASSLLGRGKETQYF
TRBJ2-3 TRBV3-1/TRBV3-2 NA CASSPPGGWGDTQYF
TRBJ2-1 TRBV27 few CASRGSGSMNEQFF
TRBJ2-1 TRBV9 NA CASSVAGHKGSEQFF
TRBJ2-5 TRBV19 few CASSIISAGPGGKTQYF
TRBJ1-5 TRBV2 NA CASSVLGASGQPQHF
TRBJ2-1 TRBV27 few CASSLRGLAGAPSYNEQFF
TRBJ2-7 TRBV6-5 NA CASSYGAGFGYEQYF
TRBJ2-5 TRBV5-6 NA CASSFYRGLGETQYF
TRBJ2-2 TRBV7-9 few CASSPSGGRTGELFF
TRBJ2-7 TRBV18 few CASSPLNEQYF
TRBJ2-3 TRBV5-5 NA CASSLRTGGPDTQYF
TRBJ2-3 TRBV7-2 few CASSLDRSLRVNTQYF
TRBJ1-1 TRBV15 once CATSRGDFRGAFF
TRBJ1-2 TRBV9 NA CASSVATGDYGYTF
TRBJ2-5 TRBV5-1 NA CASNPNLTSLGQTQYF
TRBJ1-2 TRBV6-5 NA CASSPGQGRYGYTF
TRBJ2-1 TRBV5-1 NA CASSLDLGQGAMGSYNEQFF
TRBJ2-7 TRBV24-1 NA CATSDWGGSPYEQYF
TRBJ2-2 TRBV5-1 NA CASSLKRERTGELFF
TRBJ2-6 TRBV9 NA CASSPYNSGANVLTF
TRBJ2-5 TRBV29-1 NA CSLNLASRETQYF
TRBJ1-2 TRBV29-1 NA CSVHRGGFGYTF
TRBJ2-7 TRBV27 NA CASSLRQRHEQYF
TRBJ2-3 TRBV9 NA CASSVGGRVKDTQYF
TRBJ2-7 TRBV18 NA CASSPRDRGEQYF
TRBJ2-3 TRBV19 NA CASESGRGADTQYF
TRBJ2-1 TRBV2 NA CASRLAGFYNEQFF
TRBJ2-7 TRBV5-6 NA CASSSSVGLAAGYEQYF